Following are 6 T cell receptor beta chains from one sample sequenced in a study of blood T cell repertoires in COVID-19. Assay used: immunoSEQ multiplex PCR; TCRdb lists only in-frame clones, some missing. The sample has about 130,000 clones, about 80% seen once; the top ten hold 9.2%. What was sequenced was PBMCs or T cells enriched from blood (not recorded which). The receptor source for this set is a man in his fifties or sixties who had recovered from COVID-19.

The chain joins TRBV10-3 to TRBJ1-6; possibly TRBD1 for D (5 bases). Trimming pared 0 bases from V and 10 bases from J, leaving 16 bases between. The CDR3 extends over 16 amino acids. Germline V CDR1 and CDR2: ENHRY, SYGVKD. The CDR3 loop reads CAISESIGQGDSPLHF. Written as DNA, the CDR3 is TGTGCCATCAGTGAGTCGATCGGGCAGGGCGACTCACCCCTCCACTTT.

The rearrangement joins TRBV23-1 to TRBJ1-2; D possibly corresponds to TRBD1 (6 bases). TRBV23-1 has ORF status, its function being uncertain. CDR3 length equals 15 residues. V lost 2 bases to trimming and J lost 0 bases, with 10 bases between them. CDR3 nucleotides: TGCGCCAGCAGTCAAGGACAGATACCTAACTATGGCTACACCTTC. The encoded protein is CASSQGQIPNYGYTF.

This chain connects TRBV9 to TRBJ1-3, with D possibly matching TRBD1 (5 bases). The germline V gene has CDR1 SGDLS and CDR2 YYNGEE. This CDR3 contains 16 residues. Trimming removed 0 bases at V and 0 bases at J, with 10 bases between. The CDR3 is CASSVGTPSSGNTIYF. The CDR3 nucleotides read TGTGCCAGCAGCGTAGGGACACCGAGCTCTGGAAACACCATATATTTT.

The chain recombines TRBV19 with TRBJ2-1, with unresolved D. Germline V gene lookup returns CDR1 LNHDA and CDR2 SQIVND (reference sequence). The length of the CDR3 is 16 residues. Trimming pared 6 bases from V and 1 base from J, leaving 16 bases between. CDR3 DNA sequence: TGTGCCAGTAGACCTACCCTAGGCCGGTCCTACAATGAGCAGTTCTTC. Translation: CASRPTLGRSYNEQFF. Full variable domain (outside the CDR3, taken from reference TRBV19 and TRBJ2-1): DGGITQSPKYLFRKEGQNVTLSCEQNLNHDAMYWYRQDPGQGLRLIYYSQIVNDFQKGDIAEGYSVSREKKESFPLTVTSAQKNPTAFYLCASRPTLGRSYNEQFFGPGTRLTVL.

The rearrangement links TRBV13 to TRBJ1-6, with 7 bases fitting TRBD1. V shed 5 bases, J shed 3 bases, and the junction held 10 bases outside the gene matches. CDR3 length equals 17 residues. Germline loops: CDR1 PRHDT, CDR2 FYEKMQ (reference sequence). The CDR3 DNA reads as TGTGCCAGCAGCACCGCGGGACAGCTACACTATAATTCACCCCTCCACTTT. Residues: CASSTAGQLHYNSPLHF.

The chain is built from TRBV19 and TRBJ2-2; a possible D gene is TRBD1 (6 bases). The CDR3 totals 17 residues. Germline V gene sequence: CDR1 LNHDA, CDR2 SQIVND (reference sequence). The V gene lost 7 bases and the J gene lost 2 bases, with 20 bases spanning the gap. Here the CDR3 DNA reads TGTGCCAGTAAGGGTAACTGGCAGGGACAAAACACCGGGGAGCTGTTTTTT. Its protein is CASKGNWQGQNTGELFF.